This T cell receptor beta chain was recovered during a study of blood T cell repertoires in COVID-19. Across the whole study: Sources were T cells, B-cell-depleted T cells, or PBMCs; the material itself was cDNA or gDNA.

V trimming: 5 bases; J trimming: 2 bases; junction bases outside the gene matches: 4. The CDR3 covers 14 residues. Germline-derived CDR1 and CDR2 are SGHRS and YFSETQ. As handled by the study authors: Reference gene primer amplification gave estimated nucleated cell counts. Sequenced by immunoSEQ multiplex PCR; TCRdb stores in-frame clones only, minus some. From that table come the V and J calls and clone size; the DNA was used to work out D and trimming. The sample holds 350,000 to 450,000 clones, over 75% seen once. Sequencing was performed on peripheral blood. The V and J genes are TRBV5-1 and TRBJ1-3; TRBD1 matches 7 bases. This TCR was recovered from an older woman with COVID-19, enrolled during active disease. The CDR3, as DNA: TGCGCCAGCAGTAACAGGGGTCCTGGAAACACCATATATTTT. This sequence encodes CASSNRGPGNTIYF.